Listed below are T cell receptor beta chains from one sample, sequenced in a study of T cell repertoires in cytomegalovirus infection. Antigens of these TCRs are unknown. MiXCR, applied by TCRdb to the reads, yields one record per CDR3 protein. The table shows approximately 56,000 distinct CDR3 sequences, with around 20% occurring only once. Here the sequenced sample was CD8+ T cells from cultured PBMCs, taken from culture after CMV antigen stimulation. Receptors were obtained from a human donor in good health (CMV status not recorded). Some clones in this sample may be carry-over from other donors' samples. CDR3s include the opening cysteine and the closing phenylalanine or tryptophan.

TRBJ1-1 | TRBV12-5 | CASGFPISGTEAFF
TRBJ2-7 | TRBV7-6 | CASSITGYEQYF
TRBJ1-1 | TRBV7-6 | CASSSSGQNTEAFF
TRBJ1-5 | TRBV27 | CASSPDRGDDQPQHF
TRBJ2-2 | TRBV6-5 | CASSSGTGRNTGELFF
TRBJ1-5 | TRBV7-2 | CASSPDSNQPQHF
TRBJ1-1 | TRBV27 | CASSGRTEAFF
TRBJ2-2 | TRBV6-1 | CASSELGGGELFF
TRBJ2-7 | TRBV4-3 | CASSQGWEVAGTNYEQYF
TRBJ1-2 | TRBV27 | CARSLSRGGALYGYTF
TRBJ2-3 | TRBV11-2 | CASSLGLAVGNTQYF
TRBJ1-2 | TRBV12-3/TRBV12-4 | CASSFSLGTSYGYTF
TRBJ2-2 | TRBV4-2 | CASSQEWRQGATGELFF
TRBJ2-5 | TRBV7-2 | CASSSLGPNQETQYF
TRBJ1-2 | TRBV4-1 | CASSPFGMGNNYGYTF
TRBJ1-5 | TRBV7-8 | CASSWSRQGNRNQPQHF
TRBJ1-1 | TRBV4-2 | CASSQAANTEAFF
TRBJ2-2 | TRBV15 | CATSSDRANTGELFF
TRBJ2-2 | TRBV7-6 | CASSLRGTGELFF
TRBJ1-6 | TRBV11-2 | CASSLGGVYNSPLHF
TRBJ1-1 | TRBV20-1 | CSAIRDTKPNTEAFF
TRBJ1-2 | TRBV12-3/TRBV12-4 | CASSPGQRIYGYTF
TRBJ1-1 | TRBV7-2 | CASSLTVFRRGDTEAFF
TRBJ1-1 | TRBV12-3/TRBV12-4 | CASSFSLTGEAFF
TRBJ2-7 | TRBV9 | CASSGSQGHEQYF
TRBJ1-1 | TRBV12-3/TRBV12-4 | CASSGSPNTEAFF
TRBJ2-7 | TRBV12-3/TRBV12-4 | CASSFNLASGDEQYF
TRBJ1-2 | TRBV19 | CASRWPGGKYGYTF
TRBJ2-1 | TRBV7-9 | CASSTPQRRSYNEQFF
TRBJ1-2 | TRBV7-2 | CASSQLNYGYTF
TRBJ1-6 | TRBV11-2 | CASSLEAGGRNSPLHF
TRBJ2-3 | TRBV6-1 | CASSPTDTQYF
TRBJ2-1 | TRBV28 | CASRLGRLSSYNEQFF
TRBJ2-5 | TRBV7-2 | CASSEMDPAETQYF
TRBJ2-3 | TRBV27 | CASSLFGGGTADTQYF
TRBJ2-7 | TRBV7-2 | CASSPTAGTRTPYEQYF
TRBJ2-7 | TRBV4-2 | CASSQGPGGSRLPLEQYF
TRBJ1-1 | TRBV7-6 | CASSPDRVKAFF
TRBJ2-1 | TRBV7-6 | CASSLELMADNEQFF
TRBJ1-2 | TRBV6-8 | CASSSRGADGYTF
TRBJ2-1 | TRBV7-9 | CASSRAWGDEQFF
TRBJ2-7 | TRBV10-3 | CATGTGPSYEQYF